This record concerns one TCR beta chain sequence. Its target is not known. Germline assignment: CDR1 MNHEY and CDR2 SVGAGI. The germline V and J ends were trimmed by 5 bases and 0 bases, with 5 bases remaining between them. This CDR3 has 14 residues. The source of the sample is a study of early T cells in non-severe SARS-CoV-2 infection. As for the study in general: Bulk RNA isolated from unsorted whole blood underwent sequencing; chains were not paired.

Study results and limitations: Private and CD4 specificities were missed by VDJdb matching, skewed to anti-spike CD8.

In the library, individual cDNA molecules carried attached unique molecular identifiers. TCRdb recomputed calls from the 5' RACE reads with MiXCR, one row per CDR3 protein. Here the sample spans around 81,000 distinct CDR3 sequences, more than 13% being singletons. The chain carries TRBV6-5 and TRBJ1-6; D uncertain. The clonotype originates from an adult who was a healthcare worker with PCR-confirmed SARS-CoV-2 infection or an uninfected control (not recorded which). The sequenced material came from whole blood. The CDR3 loop is CASSRSSYNSPLHF. In DNA form, the CDR3 reads TGTGCCAGCAGTCGGAGCTCCTATAATTCACCCCTCCACTTT.